The clone carrying this T cell receptor beta chain came up once. Its antigen is not known. Selected positively for CCR7 and CD45RO-negative, naive CD8 cells excluded terminally differentiated effector memory CD45RA+ cells. Adult donors, all healthy and HIV-negative, had no recent acute infections or vaccinations. The record originates from a study of shared clonotypes between healthy human individuals. At the level of the study: Donors had three CD4 naive, three CD4 memory, two CD8 naive and one CD8 memory plate apiece.

This CDR3 contains 19 residues. V lost 6 bases, J lost 11 bases, and 26 bases stayed unmatched. Germline assignment: CDR1 MNHEY and CDR2 SMNVEV (reference sequence). The table came from immunoSEQ multiplex PCR; TCRdb's copy has only in-frame clones and leaves some out. The sample lists about 2 million clones, around 96% occurring once. Overall study findings and caveats: Relative to memory subsets, naive subsets generally showed larger estimated richness. It was anticipated that sequencing depth would influence how many clonotypes donors shared.

What was sequenced was naive CD8+ T cells sorted from blood. This receptor was taken from a man aged 18 to 29 in good health. The chain joins TRBV27 to TRBJ1-5, with 9 positions matching TRBD1. CDR3 protein: CASRLNGQGNSYRGRSQHF. CDR3 nucleotides: TGTGCCAGCAGGCTAAACGGACAGGGGAATTCCTACCGTGGGAGGTCCCAGCATTTT.